This TCR beta chain was sequenced for a study of T cell repertoires in cytomegalovirus infection (dated by TCRdb to about 2019). With respect to the entire study: Peptide stimulations targeted recently identified HLA-C-restricted CMV epitopes, whose presentation resists viral immunomodulation, together with well-studied HLA-B-restricted epitopes. The HLA type of each donor mattered for the analysis, because public TCR beta signatures pointed to carriage of CMV infection along with the matching HLA type. Broader findings and caveats from the paper: The ex vivo response was dominated by HLA-C-restricted CMV-specific TCR beta clonotypes, which also provided the single most frequent clonotype in two of eight donors. Cumulative frequency of public TCR beta family members discriminated carriers of CMV infection plus the relevant HLA type in this cohort and an independent approximately 350-donor cohort.

This sample's treatment or condition label indicates: in vitro stimulation with specific CMV peptide epitopes to enrich CMV-specific T cells. Sequencing took place on an Illumina HiSeq 1500. Clones were called with MiXCR by TCRdb after fastp trimmed the public reads at Q25, and only in-frame beta chains were retained. Each CDR3 protein gets just one entry, which takes the most common genes and DNA from the rows behind it. In all, the sample holds under 850,000 distinct CDR3 sequences, and roughly 30% of those were seen once. The biggest ten clones account for roughly 18% of the sample. This clonotype was detected a few times. The antigen it recognizes is unknown. No clone much larger than this one lies a single base away; base qualities are absent. Reading the germline V gene gives CDR1 MNHNS and CDR2 SASEGT. V and J lose 7 bases and 0 bases, and a span of 7 bases separates them. The CDR3 measures 12 amino acids from cysteine to phenylalanine. The only DNA kept is the CDR3, 36 bases in frame from the first base.

The chain employs TRBV6-1 and TRBJ2-7; no D segment can be confidently identified. The receptor comes from a human donor in good health (CMV status not recorded). Some clones in this sample may be carry-over from other donors' samples. Source: cultured PBMCs, taken from culture after CMV antigen stimulation. At the DNA level, the sequence is TGTGCCAGCACCCGGTCCTCCTACGAGCAGTACTTC. Translated, it gives CASTRSSYEQYF.